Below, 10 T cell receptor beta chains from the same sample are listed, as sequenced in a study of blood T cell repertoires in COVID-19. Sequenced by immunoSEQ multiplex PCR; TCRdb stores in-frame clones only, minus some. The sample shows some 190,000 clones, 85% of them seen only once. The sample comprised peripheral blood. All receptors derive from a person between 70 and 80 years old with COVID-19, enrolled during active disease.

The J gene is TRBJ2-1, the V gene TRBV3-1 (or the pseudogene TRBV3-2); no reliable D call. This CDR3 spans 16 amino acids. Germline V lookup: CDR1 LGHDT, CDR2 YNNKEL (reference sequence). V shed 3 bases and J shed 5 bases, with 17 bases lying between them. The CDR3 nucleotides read TGTGCCAGCAGCCACCAACGGTCCGTACCCCACAATGAGCAGTTCTTC. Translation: CASSHQRSVPHNEQFF.

CDR3 region: CASRWGQADGYTF. DNA of the CDR3: TGTGCCAGCAGGTGGGGACAGGCCGATGGCTACACCTTC. This chain joins TRBV6-5 and TRBJ1-2; TRBD1 matches at 8 bases. The trim removed 6 bases at V and 6 bases at J, leaving 6 bases unmatched. Germline-derived CDR1 and CDR2 are MNHEY and SVGAGI. This CDR3 is 13 amino acids long.

The CDR3 is CAGEQGRSDTQYF. CDR3 DNA: TGTGCCGGGGAACAGGGGAGGTCAGATACGCAGTATTTT. J is TRBJ2-3 and V is TRBV21-1; the D call TRBD1 from the table was never checked on the DNA. TRBV21-1 counts as a pseudogene. The CDR3 sequence is 13 residues long.

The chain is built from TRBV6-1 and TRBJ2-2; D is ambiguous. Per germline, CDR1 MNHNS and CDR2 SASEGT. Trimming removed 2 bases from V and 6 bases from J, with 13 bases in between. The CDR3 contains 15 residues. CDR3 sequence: CASSELSSVAGELFF. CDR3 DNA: TGTGCCAGCAGTGAACTCTCGTCCGTCGCCGGGGAGCTGTTTTTT.

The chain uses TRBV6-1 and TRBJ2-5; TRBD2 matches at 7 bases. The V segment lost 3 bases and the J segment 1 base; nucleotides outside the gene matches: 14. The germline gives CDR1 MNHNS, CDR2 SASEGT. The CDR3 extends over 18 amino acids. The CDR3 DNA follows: TGTGCCAGCAGTGAGGGTCTCGTGTCTAGCGGCTCCCAAGAGACCCAGTACTTC. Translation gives CASSEGLVSSGSQETQYF.

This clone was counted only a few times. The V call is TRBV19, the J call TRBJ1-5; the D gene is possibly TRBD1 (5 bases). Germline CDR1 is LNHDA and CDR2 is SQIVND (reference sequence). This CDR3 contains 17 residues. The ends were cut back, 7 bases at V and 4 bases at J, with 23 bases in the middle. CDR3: CASTRGRGGHFNQPQHF. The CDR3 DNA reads TGTGCCAGTACCCGGGGGAGGGGAGGACACTTTAATCAGCCCCAGCATTTT.

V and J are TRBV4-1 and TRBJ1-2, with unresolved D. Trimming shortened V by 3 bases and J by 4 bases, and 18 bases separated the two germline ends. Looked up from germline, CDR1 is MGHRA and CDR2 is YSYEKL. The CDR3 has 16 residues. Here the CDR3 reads CASSQESRIAIYGYTF. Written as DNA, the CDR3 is TGCGCCAGCAGCCAGGAAAGCAGGATCGCAATCTATGGCTACACCTTC.

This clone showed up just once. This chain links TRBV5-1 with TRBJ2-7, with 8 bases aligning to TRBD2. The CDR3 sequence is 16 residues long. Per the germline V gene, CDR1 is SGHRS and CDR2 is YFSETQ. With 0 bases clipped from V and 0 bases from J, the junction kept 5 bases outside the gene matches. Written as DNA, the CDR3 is TGCGCCAGCAGCTTGGACCCGGGGACTAGCTCCTACGAGCAGTACTTC. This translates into CASSLDPGTSSYEQYF.

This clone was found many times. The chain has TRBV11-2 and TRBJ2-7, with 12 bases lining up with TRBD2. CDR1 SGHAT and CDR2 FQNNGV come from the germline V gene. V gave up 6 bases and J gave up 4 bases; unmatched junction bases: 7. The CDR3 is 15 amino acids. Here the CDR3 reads CASRTLAGGRYEQYF. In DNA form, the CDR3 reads TGTGCCAGCAGGACTCTAGCGGGGGGGCGTTACGAGCAGTACTTC.

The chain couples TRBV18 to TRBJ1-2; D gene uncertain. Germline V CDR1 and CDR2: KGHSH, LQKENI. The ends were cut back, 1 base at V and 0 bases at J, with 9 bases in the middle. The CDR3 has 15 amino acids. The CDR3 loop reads CASSPRPPPNYGYTF. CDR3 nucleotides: TGTGCCAGCTCACCACGGCCACCTCCTAACTATGGCTACACCTTC.